This T cell receptor (beta chain) was retrieved from a study of T cell responses to AZD1222 COVID-19 vaccine. Some clones are missing from TCRdb's copy, which holds only in-frame ones; the method was immunoSEQ multiplex PCR. Among some 96,000 clones listed, 85% to 95% were seen once. The starting material was peripheral blood, obtained on day 0 of AZD1222 vaccination. The receptor's source is an adult in good health.

The CDR3 coding sequence is TGTGCCAGCAGCTTTACGACTAGCGGCAATGAGCAGTTCTTC. It yields the protein CASSFTTSGNEQFF. The gene calls are TRBV7-2 and TRBJ2-1; 9 bases agree with TRBD2. CDR1 and CDR2 from the germline V gene are SGHTA and FQGNSA. V lost 3 bases and J lost 6; bases outside the gene matches: 3. The CDR3 is 14 amino acids.